This T cell receptor (beta chain) was sequenced in a study of T cells expressing NK-cell markers. Overall study: Investigators obtained TCR beta repertoires from sorted CD3+CD56+NKG2C+, CD3+CD56+NKG2C- and CD3+CD56-NKG2C+ T cells.

CDR3 length: 18 residues. CDR1 is SQVTM, CDR2 ANQGSEA, per germline. Using the 5' RACE reads, TCRdb records one entry per CDR3 protein without DNA. The sample's table shows over 120,000 distinct CDR3 sequences. The TCR comes from a man aged 18 to 29 in good health. Sequenced input: blood T cells: a sorted CD56 or NKG2C T cell subset, CD4+ or CD8+ T cells, or bulk PBMC T cells (not recorded which). V is TRBV29-1 and J is TRBJ2-1; TCRdb selects TRBD1, and the lack of DNA leaves this call unchecked. The CDR3 loop reads CSVGGDPGQAPFANEQFF.